Here is one T cell receptor (beta chain) with its context. By its share of the sample, this clonotype is medium-sized (0.01 to 0.1%). No cognate antigen has been identified for it. Base qualities are not at hand, and no much larger clone is one base apart. The source of the sample is a study of lung T cells in sarcoidosis with Löfgren's syndrome (dated by TCRdb to 2016 to 2017). For the wider study: Sarcoidosis was characterized as a granulomatous disease that is mostly pulmonary, in which CD4+ T cells accumulate in bronchoalveolar lavage fluid. The repertoire analyses centered on Lofgren's syndrome patients. The paper's findings and limits, for the study overall: Recognition of a sarcoidosis-associated antigen was only suggested, and the antigen itself remained putative and was not identified. Multiple Lofgren's syndrome patients were reported to share TRAV12-1 and TRBV2 CDR3 motifs, a finding that suggests public CD4+ TCR repertoires. In alphabeta pairing analysis, TRAV12-1 was found to pair preferentially with TRBV2, and CDR3 homology was shown by the resulting paired TCRs. Compared with control subjects, Lofgren's syndrome patients reportedly showed the greatest expansion in the V gene segments TRAV12-1 and TRBV2.

The sample was run on an Illumina MiSeq. TCRdb handled the public reads itself, with Q25 trimming in fastp and clone calling in MiXCR, and kept productive beta chains. Entries are consolidated by CDR3 protein sequence, retaining the most common genes and DNA. Within this sample are more than 8,500 distinct CDR3 sequences, with around 20% of them counted one time only. Together, the top ten hold less than 9% of the sample. CD4+ T cells collected through bronchoalveolar lavage were the source used for profiling TCR repertoires. Its CDR3 holds 12 amino acids, cysteine through phenylalanine. Only the CDR3 DNA is retained, 36 bases long and in frame from the first base. V is shortened by 2 bases, J by 10 bases, and the region joining them spans 11 bases. CDR1 and CDR2 were assigned from the germline V gene as MDHEN and SYDVKM.

This chain is built from TRBV28 and TRBJ1-1; no D gene can be assigned with confidence. The sequencing input was CD4+ T cells from bronchoalveolar lavage. This TCR derives from a human donor with sarcoidosis (Löfgren's syndrome or another form), or a control subject (not recorded which). DNA sequence: TGTGCCAGCAGTTTACCCGGTAGAAGAGCTTTCTTT. Its amino acids are CASSLPGRRAFF.